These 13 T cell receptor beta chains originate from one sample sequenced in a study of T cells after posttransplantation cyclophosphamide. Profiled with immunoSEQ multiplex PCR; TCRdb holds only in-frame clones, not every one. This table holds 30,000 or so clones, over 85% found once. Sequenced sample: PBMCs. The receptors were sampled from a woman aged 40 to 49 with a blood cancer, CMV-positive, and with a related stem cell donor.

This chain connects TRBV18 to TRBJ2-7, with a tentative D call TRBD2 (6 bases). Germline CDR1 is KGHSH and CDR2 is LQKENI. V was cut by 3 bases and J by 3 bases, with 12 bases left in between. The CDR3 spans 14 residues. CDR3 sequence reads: CASSPFRGDYEQYF. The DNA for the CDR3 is TGTGCCAGCTCACCCTTCCGCGGGGACTACGAGCAGTACTTC.

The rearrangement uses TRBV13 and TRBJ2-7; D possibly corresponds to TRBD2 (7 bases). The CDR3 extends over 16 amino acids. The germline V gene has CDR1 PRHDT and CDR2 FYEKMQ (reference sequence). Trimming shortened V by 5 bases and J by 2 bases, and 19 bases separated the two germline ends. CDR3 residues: CASSLRLGGQAYEQYF. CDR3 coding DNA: TGTGCCAGCAGCCTCCGTCTGGGGGGGCAGGCCTACGAGCAGTACTTC.

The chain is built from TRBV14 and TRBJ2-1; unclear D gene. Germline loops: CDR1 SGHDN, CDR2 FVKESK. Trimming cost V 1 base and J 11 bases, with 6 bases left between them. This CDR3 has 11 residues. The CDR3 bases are TGTGCCAGCAGCCAAGCACAGAAGCAGTTCTTC. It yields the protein CASSQAQKQFF.

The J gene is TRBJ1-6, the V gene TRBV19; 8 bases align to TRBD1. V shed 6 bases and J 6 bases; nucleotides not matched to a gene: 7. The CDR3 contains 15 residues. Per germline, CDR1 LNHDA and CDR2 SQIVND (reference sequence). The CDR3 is CASRTDRAGNSPLHF. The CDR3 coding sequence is TGTGCCAGTAGGACGGACAGGGCCGGTAATTCACCCCTCCACTTT.

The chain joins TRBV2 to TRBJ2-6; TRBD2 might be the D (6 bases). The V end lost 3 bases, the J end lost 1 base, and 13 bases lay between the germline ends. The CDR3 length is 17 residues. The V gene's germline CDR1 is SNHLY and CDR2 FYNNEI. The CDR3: CASSDVIGGSGANVLTF. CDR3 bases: TGTGCCAGCAGTGACGTGATTGGGGGGTCTGGGGCCAACGTCCTGACTTTC. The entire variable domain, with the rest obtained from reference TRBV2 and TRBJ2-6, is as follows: EPEVTQTPSHQVTQMGQEVILRCVPISNHLYFYWYRQILGQKVEFLVSFYNNEISEKSEIFDDQFSVERPDGSNFTLKIRSTKLEDSAMYFCASSDVIGGSGANVLTFGAGSRLTVL.

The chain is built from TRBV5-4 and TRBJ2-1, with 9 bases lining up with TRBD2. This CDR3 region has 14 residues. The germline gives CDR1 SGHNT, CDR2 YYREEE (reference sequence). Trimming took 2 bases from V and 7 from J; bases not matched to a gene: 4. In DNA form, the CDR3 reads TGTGCCAGCAGCTTTAGGCTAGCGGGGAATGAGCAGTTCTTC. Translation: CASSFRLAGNEQFF.

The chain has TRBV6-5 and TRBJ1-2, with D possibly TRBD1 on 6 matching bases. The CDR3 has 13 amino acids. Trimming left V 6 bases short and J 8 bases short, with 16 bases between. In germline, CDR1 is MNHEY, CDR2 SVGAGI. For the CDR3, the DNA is TGTGCCAGCAGCAACAGGGTTCCGGGGGGCTACACCTTC. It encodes CASSNRVPGGYTF.

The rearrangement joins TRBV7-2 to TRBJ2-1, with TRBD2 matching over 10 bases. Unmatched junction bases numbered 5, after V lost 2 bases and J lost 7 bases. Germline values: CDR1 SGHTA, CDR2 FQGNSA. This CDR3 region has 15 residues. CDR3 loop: CASSLSGGARNEQFF. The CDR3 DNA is TGTGCCAGCAGCTTAAGCGGGGGGGCGAGGAATGAGCAGTTCTTC.

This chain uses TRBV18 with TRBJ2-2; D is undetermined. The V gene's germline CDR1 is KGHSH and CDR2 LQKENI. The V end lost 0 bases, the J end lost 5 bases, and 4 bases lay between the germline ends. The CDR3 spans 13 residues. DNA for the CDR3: TGTGCCAGCTCACCACCAGAGACCGGGGAGCTGTTTTTT. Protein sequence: CASSPPETGELFF. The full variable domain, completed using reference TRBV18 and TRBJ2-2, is NAGVMQNPRHLVRRRGQEARLRCSPMKGHSHVYWYRQLPEEGLKFMVYLQKENIIDESGMPKERFSAEFPKEGPSILRIQQVVRGDSAAYFCASSPPETGELFFGEGSRLTVL.

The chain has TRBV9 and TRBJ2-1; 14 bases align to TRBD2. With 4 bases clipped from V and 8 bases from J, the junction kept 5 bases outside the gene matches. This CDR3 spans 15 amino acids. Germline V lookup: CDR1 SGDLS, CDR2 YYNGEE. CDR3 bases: TGTGCCAGCAGCCTGACTAGCGGGGGGGATGATGAGCAGTTCTTC. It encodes CASSLTSGGDDEQFF.

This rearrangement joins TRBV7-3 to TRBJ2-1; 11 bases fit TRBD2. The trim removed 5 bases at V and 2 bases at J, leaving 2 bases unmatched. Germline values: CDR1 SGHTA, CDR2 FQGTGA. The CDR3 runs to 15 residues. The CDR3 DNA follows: TGTGCCAGCAGCGCTAGCGGGGGGCCCTACAATGAGCAGTTCTTC. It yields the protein CASSASGGPYNEQFF. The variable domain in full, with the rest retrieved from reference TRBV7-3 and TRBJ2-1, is GAGVSQTPSNKVTEKGKYVELRCDPISGHTALYWYRQSLGQGPEFLIYFQGTGAADDSGLPNDRFFAVRPEGSVSTLKIQRTERGDSAVYLCASSASGGPYNEQFFGPGTRLTVL.

The chain's CDR3 is CASSLKAGGNEQFF. In DNA form, the CDR3 reads TGTGCCAGCAGCTTAAAGGCGGGGGGAAATGAGCAGTTCTTC. This chain uses TRBV11-1 with TRBJ2-1, with 8 bases matching TRBD2. V dropped 2 bases and J dropped 7; count of bases not matched to a gene: 4. Germline V gives CDR1 SGHAT, CDR2 FQDESV (reference sequence). The CDR3 covers 14 residues.

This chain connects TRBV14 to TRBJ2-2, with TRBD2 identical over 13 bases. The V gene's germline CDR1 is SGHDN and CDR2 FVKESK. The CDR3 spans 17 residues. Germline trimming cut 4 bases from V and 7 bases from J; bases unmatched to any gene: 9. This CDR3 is CASSPPGLAGANGELFF. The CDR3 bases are TGTGCCAGCAGCCCCCCCGGACTAGCGGGGGCTAACGGGGAGCTGTTTTTT.